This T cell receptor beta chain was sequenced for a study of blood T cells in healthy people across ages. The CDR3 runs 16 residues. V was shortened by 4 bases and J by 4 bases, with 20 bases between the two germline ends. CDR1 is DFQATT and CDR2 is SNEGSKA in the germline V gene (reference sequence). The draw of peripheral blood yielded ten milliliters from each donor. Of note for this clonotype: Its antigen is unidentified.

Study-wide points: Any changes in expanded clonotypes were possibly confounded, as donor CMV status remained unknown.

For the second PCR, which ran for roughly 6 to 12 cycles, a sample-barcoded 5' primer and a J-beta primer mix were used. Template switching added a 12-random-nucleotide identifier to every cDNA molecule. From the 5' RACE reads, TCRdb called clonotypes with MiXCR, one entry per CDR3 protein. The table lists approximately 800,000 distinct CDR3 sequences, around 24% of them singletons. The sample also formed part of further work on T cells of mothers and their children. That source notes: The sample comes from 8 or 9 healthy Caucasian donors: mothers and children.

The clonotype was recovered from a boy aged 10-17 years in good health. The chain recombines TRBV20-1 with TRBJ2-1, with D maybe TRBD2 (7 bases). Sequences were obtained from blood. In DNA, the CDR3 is TGCAGTGCTACCGCCCGTGGGGGGGGCTTTTACAATGAGCAGTTCTTC. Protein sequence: CSATARGGGFYNEQFF.